A selection of T cell receptor beta chains follows, all from one sample in a study of CD8 T cells in ankylosing spondylitis. TCRdb independently ran MiXCR on the 5' RACE reads; one entry per CDR3 protein. Altogether hundreds of thousands of distinct CDR3 sequences are present, under 20% being singletons, with the ten largest covering about 0.94%. The sequencing sample was made of blood, either unsorted or a sorted T cell fraction (not recorded which). Every receptor here comes from a male donor with ankylosing spondylitis. Both conserved end residues are part of each CDR3. D genes are given only for firm matches. Size tells how often a clone was seen (once, few, many) or the class of an expanded clone, and some rows leave it out.

V	J	D	size	length	CDR3	DNA
TRBV12-3/TRBV12-4	TRBJ2-7	-	-	17	CASSPLPLAGGSYEQYF	TGTGCCAGCAGTCCGCTCCCGTTGGCGGGTGGCTCCTACGAGCAGTACTTC
TRBV11-2	TRBJ2-1	TRBD2	few	18	CASSFHLRGGGAGGEQFF	TGTGCCAGCAGCTTCCACCTGCGCGGCGGGGGGGCCGGAGGTGAGCAGTTCTTC
TRBV4-1	TRBJ1-4	-	few	10	CASGTEKLFF	TGCGCCAGCGGAACCGAAAAACTGTTTTTT
TRBV5-1	TRBJ2-5	-	-	15	CASSWVAADGETQYF	TGCGCCAGCAGCTGGGTAGCGGCAGATGGAGAGACCCAGTACTTC
TRBV7-9	TRBJ2-1	-	-	14	CASALRLGFDEQFF	TGTGCCAGCGCACTACGATTGGGGTTCGATGAGCAGTTCTTC
TRBV6-2/TRBV6-3	TRBJ2-1	TRBD2	few	15	CASSPPGLGFNEQFF	TGTGCCAGCAGTCCGCCGGGACTAGGGTTTAATGAGCAGTTCTTC
TRBV7-9	TRBJ1-2	-	few	13	CASSLIVNYGYTF	TGTGCCAGCAGCTTAATAGTCAACTATGGCTACACCTTC
TRBV5-1	TRBJ1-1	-	many	15	CASSLEGRLHTEAFF	TGCGCCAGCAGCTTGGAAGGCAGGCTCCACACTGAAGCTTTCTTT
TRBV10-3	TRBJ2-1	-	many	14	CAISDGQLNNEQFF	TGTGCCATCAGTGATGGTCAGCTTAACAATGAGCAGTTCTTC
TRBV5-1	TRBJ2-1	TRBD2	-	15	CASSEIAGVRNEQFF	TGCGCCAGCAGCGAAATAGCGGGAGTGAGGAATGAGCAGTTCTTC
TRBV20-1	TRBJ2-7	-	few	14	CSARAAGQAYEQYF	TGCAGTGCGAGAGCAGCGGGACAGGCCTACGAGCAGTACTTC
TRBV4-3	TRBJ1-4	-	few	15	CASSQDGMTNEKLFF	TGCGCCAGCAGCCAAGACGGTATGACTAATGAAAAACTGTTTTTT
TRBV5-1	TRBJ2-2	TRBD2	-	16	CASSGAGAANTGELFF	TGCGCCAGCAGCGGGGCGGGAGCAGCGAACACCGGGGAGCTGTTTTTT